This TCR beta chain was identified in a study of response to subunit inactivated influenza vaccine. Overall study results and limits: Authors suggested few new T cells are recruited by each seasonal influenza vaccination.

CDR1 is SGHDN, CDR2 FVKESK, per germline. This CDR3 is 18 amino acids long. Trimming cost V 1 base and J 2 bases, with 20 bases left between them. A word on this clonotype: Its antigen is undetermined.

Using its own MiXCR run on the RT-PCR reads, TCRdb lists one record per CDR3 protein. The repertoire holds about 650,000 distinct CDR3 sequences, with roughly 14% as singletons. The specimen was PBMCs from blood, collected 11 to 12 days after vaccination. The chain combines TRBV14 with TRBJ1-1, with D uncertain. The clonotype originates from a man aged 45-65 years who received an inactivated influenza vaccine. CDR3 sequence (DNA): TGTGCCAGCAGCCAAGTCGGTCATCTCGGCTGGGGTAACACTGAAGCTTTCTTT. Translating gives CASSQVGHLGWGNTEAFF. Using reference TRBV14 and TRBJ1-1 for the parts outside the CDR3, the full variable domain is EAGVTQFPSHSVIEKGQTVTLRCDPISGHDNLYWYRRVMGKEIKFLLHFVKESKQDESGMPNNRFLAERTGGTYSTLKVQPAELEDSGVYFCASSQVGHLGWGNTEAFFGQGTRLTVV.